These T cell receptor beta chains were read from a single sample in a study of blood T cell repertoires in COVID-19. Clones were read by immunoSEQ multiplex PCR, and TCRdb kept only the in-frame ones, dropping some. Counted here are 200,000 to 250,000 clones, approximately 84% occurring once; the ten biggest clones make up 2.9%. The sequencing input was peripheral blood. These receptor sequences come from a man between 45 and 60 years old who had recovered from COVID-19. CDR3s leave out the opening cysteine and the closing phenylalanine or tryptophan.

TRBV25-1 | ASSESGRGSNQPQH
TRBV5-5 | ASSLGRGGVAYEQY
TRBV5-1 | ASSLVPGGPGETQY
TRBV2 | ASGSTGRQADTQY
TRBV27 | ASSPWTSGSYEQY
TRBV24-1 | ATSDRGQGMETQY
TRBV5-1 | ASSIIRGPRETQY
TRBV3-1/TRBV3-2 | ASSQRETGVNEKLF
TRBV19 | ASSPAGTGKEKLF
TRBV7-2 | ASSLGLPTDTQY
TRBV4-1 | ASSQKTSSLQY
TRBV6-6 | ASSFDSSYNSPLH
TRBV4-2 | ASSLAGLEDEQF
TRBV18 | ASSPQLAGGSNTGELF
TRBV19 | ASSILPGLYEQY